This T cell receptor beta chain was identified in a study of regulatory T cells in long-lasting Graves disease. Points from the study as a whole: Gene preferences differed: TRBV28, TRBJ1-2, TRBJ2-5 in persistent cases.

This sample's time point: newly diagnosed GD, antithyroid drugs for less than 3 months. RNA isolated from PBMCs was used to make the TCR library. Criteria from the American Thyroid Association guidelines were applied to diagnose Graves' disease. A remark on this clonotype: The antigen is undetermined. A much larger clone lies one base from this, so it may be a read error.

Building the TCR beta libraries relied on iRepertoire HTBI primers, and CDR3 regions underwent Arm-PCR. One entry per CDR3 protein, called by TCRdb with MiXCR from the multiplex PCR reads. The sample includes approximately 490,000 distinct CDR3 sequences, 15% to 20% of them seen just once. The CDR3 is 12 amino acids. CDR1 and CDR2 from the germline V gene are SGHTS and YDEGEE. V dropped 10 bases and J dropped 6 bases, with 15 bases sitting between them. These data also formed part of another study, on T cells in Graves' hyperthyroidism and ophthalmopathy. Per that study: Ophthalmopathy and stable hyperthyroidism were separated by a 13 V-J model.

The V call is TRBV5-8, the J call TRBJ2-3; D not certain. The sequenced sample was peripheral blood mononuclear cells (PBMCs), obtained at new diagnosis, from a patient treated with antithyroid drugs. The TCR comes from a man aged 35 to 55 with Graves disease. CDR3 residues: CASRKDVDTQYF. The DNA of the CDR3 is TGTGCCTCCCGCAAGGATGTGGATACGCAGTATTTT.